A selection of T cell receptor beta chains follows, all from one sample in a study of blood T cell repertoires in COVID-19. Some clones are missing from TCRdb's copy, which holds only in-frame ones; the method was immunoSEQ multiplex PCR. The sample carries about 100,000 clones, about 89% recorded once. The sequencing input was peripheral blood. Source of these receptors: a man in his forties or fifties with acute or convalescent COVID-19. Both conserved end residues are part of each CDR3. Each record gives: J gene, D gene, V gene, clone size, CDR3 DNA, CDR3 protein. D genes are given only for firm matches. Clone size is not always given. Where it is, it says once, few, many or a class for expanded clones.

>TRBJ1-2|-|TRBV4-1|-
TGCGCCAGCAGCCATGGGGCAGATGGCTACACCTTC
CASSHGADGYTF
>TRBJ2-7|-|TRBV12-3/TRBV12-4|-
TGTGCCAGCAGCCCCGGTTGGGAGCAGTACTTC
CASSPGWEQYF
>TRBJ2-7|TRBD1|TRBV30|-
TGTGCCTGGAGTCGGGGCCAGGGGGCGTACGAGCAGTACTTC
CAWSRGQGAYEQYF
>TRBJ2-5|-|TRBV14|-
TGTGCCAGCAGCCAGGCGGGTCTGGCGGCGACCCAGTACTTC
CASSQAGLAATQYF
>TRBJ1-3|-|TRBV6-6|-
TGTGCCAGCAGTTCAGGGGTAACGGGAAACACCATATATTTT
CASSSGVTGNTIYF
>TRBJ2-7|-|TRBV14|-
TGTGCCAGCAGCCAACGGGGAGGCGCATACGAGCAGTACTTC
CASSQRGGAYEQYF
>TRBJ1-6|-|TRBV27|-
TGTGCCAGCAGTTTATTAGGGGGGGGATCACCCCTCCACTTT
CASSLLGGGSPLHF
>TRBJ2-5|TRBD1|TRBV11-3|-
TGTGCCAGCAGCTTATGGACAGGGGCCGGGGAGACCCAGTACTTC
CASSLWTGAGETQYF
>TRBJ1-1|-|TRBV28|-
TGTGCCAGCACTTCTCTAGGCACTGAAGCTTTCTTT
CASTSLGTEAFF
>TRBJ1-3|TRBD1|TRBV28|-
TGTGCCAGCAGCCTCGGGACAGGGGGAGTCTCTGGAAACACCATATATTTT
CASSLGTGGVSGNTIYF
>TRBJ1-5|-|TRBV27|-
TGTGCCAGCAGTTTGACAGCTTATAGCAATCAGCCCCAGCATTTT
CASSLTAYSNQPQHF
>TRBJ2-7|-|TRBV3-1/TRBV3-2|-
TGTGCCAGCAGCCAAGACAGGGGCCAACTCTACGAGCAGTACTTC
CASSQDRGQLYEQYF
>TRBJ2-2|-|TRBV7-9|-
TGTGCCAGCAGCTTAGACCGGGCCGGGGAGCTGTTTTTT
CASSLDRAGELFF
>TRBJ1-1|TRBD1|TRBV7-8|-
TGTGCCAGCCAAAGGACAGGGGTCATGAACACTGAAGCTTTCTTT
CASQRTGVMNTEAFF
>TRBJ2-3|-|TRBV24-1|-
TGTGCCACCGCCTTTGGGCAGATCACAGATACGCAGTATTTT
CATAFGQITDTQYF
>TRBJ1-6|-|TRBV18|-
TGTGCCAGCTCACCACCTATAGGGTTACACGGGACTACGGAAGACTCACCCCTCCACTTT
CASSPPIGLHGTTEDSPLHF
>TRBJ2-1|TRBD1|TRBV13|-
TGTGCCAGCAGCTCCTACAGGGGATTGGAGCAGTTCTTC
CASSSYRGLEQFF
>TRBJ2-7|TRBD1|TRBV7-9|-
TGTGCCAGCAGCTCAACAGGGGGCTTGGACGAGCAGTACTTC
CASSSTGGLDEQYF
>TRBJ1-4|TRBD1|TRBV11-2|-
TGTGCCAGCAGCTTAGAACGGGACAGGGTAGAAAAACTGTTTTTT
CASSLERDRVEKLFF
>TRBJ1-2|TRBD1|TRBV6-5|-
TGTGCCAGCAGTTACACAAGGACAGGGGTGGGCTACACCTTC
CASSYTRTGVGYTF
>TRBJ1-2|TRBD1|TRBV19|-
TGTGCCAGTATTGACAGGGCGGGCTATGGCTACACCTTC
CASIDRAGYGYTF
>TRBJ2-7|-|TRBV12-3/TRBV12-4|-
TGTGCCAGACTTTCAGGGAACTCCTACGAGCAGTACTTC
CARLSGNSYEQYF
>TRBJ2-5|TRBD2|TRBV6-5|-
TGTGCCAGCAGTTCGACTAGCGGGGGGGCAAAGACCCAGTACTTC
CASSSTSGGAKTQYF
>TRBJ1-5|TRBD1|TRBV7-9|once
TGTGCCAGCAGCCCACAGGGGGCTCAGCCCCAGCATTTT
CASSPQGAQPQHF
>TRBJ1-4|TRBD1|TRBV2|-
TGTGCCAGCAAGGGGACAGGGGTTTCTGAAAAACTGTTTTTT
CASKGTGVSEKLFF
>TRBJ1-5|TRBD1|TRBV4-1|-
TGCGCCAGCAGCCAAGGACAGGGGCGCAATCAGCCCCAGCATTTT
CASSQGQGRNQPQHF
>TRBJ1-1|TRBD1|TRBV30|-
TGTGCCTGGAGAGACAGGGTGAACACTGAAGCTTTCTTT
CAWRDRVNTEAFF
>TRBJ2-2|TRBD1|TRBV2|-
TGTGCCAGCATGCAGACAGGGGGCATCACCGGGGAGCTGTTTTTT
CASMQTGGITGELFF
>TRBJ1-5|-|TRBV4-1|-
TGCGCCAGCAGCCAAGAAGGCGGGGCGAAGCCCCAGCATTTT
CASSQEGGAKPQHF
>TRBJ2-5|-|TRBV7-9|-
TGTGCCAGCAGCTCTGGGGGGTCTGCCCAAGAGACCCAGTACTTC
CASSSGGSAQETQYF
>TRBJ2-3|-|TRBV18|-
TGTGCCAGCTCACCACCCCGGGGAGGTGGCACAGATACGCAGTATTTT
CASSPPRGGGTDTQYF
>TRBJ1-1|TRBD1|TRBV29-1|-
TGCAGCGTTAAGACAGGGGCCAGACCTGAAGCTTTCTTT
CSVKTGARPEAFF
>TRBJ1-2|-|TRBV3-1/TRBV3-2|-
TGTGCCAGCAGCCAAGACAACCCCGGGGTCCGAGGCTACACCTTC
CASSQDNPGVRGYTF
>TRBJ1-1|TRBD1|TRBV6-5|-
TGTGCCAGCAGGGGGGACAGTACAGAAGCTTTCTTT
CASRGDSTEAFF
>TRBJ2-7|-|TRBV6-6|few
TGTGCCAGCAGCCCTGGGACAAGCTCCTACGAGCAGTACTTC
CASSPGTSSYEQYF
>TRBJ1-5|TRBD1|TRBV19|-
TGTGCCAGTACCCCCCGGCAGGGGGTTCAGCCCCAGCATTTT
CASTPRQGVQPQHF
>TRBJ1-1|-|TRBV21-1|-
TGTGCCAGCAGCAAATGCAGGGTGGGTTTT
CASSKCRVGF
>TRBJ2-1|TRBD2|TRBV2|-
TGTGCCAGCAGTGACCGACTAGCGGACTACAATGAGCAGTTCTTC
CASSDRLADYNEQFF
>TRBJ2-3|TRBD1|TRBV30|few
TGTGCCTGGAGTCCCGGGACAGGCAATGGAGATACGCAGTATTTT
CAWSPGTGNGDTQYF
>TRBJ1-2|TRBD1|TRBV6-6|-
TGTGCCAGCAGCGTGCCGACAGGGAACTATGGCTACACCTTC
CASSVPTGNYGYTF
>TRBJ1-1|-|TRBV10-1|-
TGCGCCGGCGGGACGGGGGGGAGCCCTGAAGCTTTCTTT
CAGGTGGSPEAFF
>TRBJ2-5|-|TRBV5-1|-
TGCGCCAGCAGCCTACTCCGGACTACCAAATACCAAGAGACCCAGTACTTC
CASSLLRTTKYQETQYF
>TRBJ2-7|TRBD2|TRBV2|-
TGTGCCAGCAGTGAACGGGAGGGGCCGATTGACGAGCAGTACTTC
CASSEREGPIDEQYF
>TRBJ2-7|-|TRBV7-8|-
TGTGCCAGCAGCTTAGCGGGACATTGGGAGCAGTACTTC
CASSLAGHWEQYF
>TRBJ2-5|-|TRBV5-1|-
TGCGCCAGCAGCCGGACTTCCCAAGAGACCCAGTACTTC
CASSRTSQETQYF
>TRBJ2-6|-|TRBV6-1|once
TGTGCCAGCAGTGAAGCTTGGGGACTGGGGGCTGGGGCCAACGTCCTGACTTTC
CASSEAWGLGAGANVLTF
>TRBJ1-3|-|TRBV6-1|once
TGTGCCAGCAGTGAAGCTCGCTCTGGAAACACCATATATTTT
CASSEARSGNTIYF
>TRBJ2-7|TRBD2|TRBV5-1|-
TGCGCCAGCAGCGGGGGACTAGCGGGGGCCGAGCAGTACTTC
CASSGGLAGAEQYF
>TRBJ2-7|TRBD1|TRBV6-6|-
TGTGCCAGCAGCCGAAGACAGGGTGGATCCTACGAGCAGTACTTC
CASSRRQGGSYEQYF
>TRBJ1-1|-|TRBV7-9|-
TGTGCCAGCAGCGCAGGGGCCCGGACTGAAGCTTTCTTT
CASSAGARTEAFF
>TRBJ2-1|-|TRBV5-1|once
TGCGCCAGCAGCACCTACAGGGCCGATGAGCAGTTCTTC
CASSTYRADEQFF
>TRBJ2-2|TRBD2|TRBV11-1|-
TGTGCCAGCAGCCTTGTGCGGGGGGGCCCCGGGGAGCTGTTTTTT
CASSLVRGGPGELFF